The rows below give T cell receptor beta chains drawn from one sample of a study of T-cell memory formation after mild COVID-19. Each CDR3 protein is one row after TCRdb ran MiXCR on the 5' RACE reads. The data show approximately 570,000 distinct CDR3 sequences, about a sixth seen once. What was sequenced was PBMCs or a T cell subset sorted from them (not recorded which). Receptor source: an adult woman who had mild COVID-19 (a few samples of this study predate the infection). Cell type and time point are not known. The CDR3 runs from the conserved cysteine through the conserved F or W. D genes are given only for firm matches.

v_call,d_call,j_call,cdr3_aa
TRBV29-1,TRBD1,TRBJ2-1,CSPTGTGTDEQFF
TRBV7-9,TRBD2,TRBJ2-1,CASASGSGNEQFF
TRBV7-9,NA,TRBJ2-7,CASSPTGTRLYEQYF
TRBV6-2/TRBV6-3,NA,TRBJ2-6,CASSSNRVGANVLTF
TRBV7-9,TRBD1,TRBJ1-1,CAIRGMAEAFF
TRBV5-1,NA,TRBJ2-1,CASSFFGVSSYNEQFF
TRBV29-1,TRBD1,TRBJ2-7,CSGGQGISEQYF
TRBV4-3,NA,TRBJ2-3,CASSQVAGYTDTQYF
TRBV27,TRBD1,TRBJ1-4,CASSQGTAPNEKLFF
TRBV20-1,TRBD2,TRBJ2-1,CSASGASGGYNEQFF
TRBV7-9,NA,TRBJ2-1,CASSLDQSSYNEQFF
TRBV7-2,NA,TRBJ1-2,CASSLGDSAGVGGYTF
TRBV20-1,TRBD1,TRBJ2-2,CSAREPRQGGNTGELFF
TRBV19,TRBD2,TRBJ2-5,CASSSGSYQETQYF
TRBV6-1,TRBD2,TRBJ2-4,CASSGEGAKNIQYF
TRBV6-5,TRBD2,TRBJ2-1,CASSQESSGTYNEQFF
TRBV5-1,TRBD1,TRBJ1-1,CASSLDRQGGTEAFF
TRBV19,NA,TRBJ1-3,CASSIGNTDYQDGNTIYF
TRBV3-1,NA,TRBJ1-2,CASSLDIRYGYTF
TRBV2,TRBD1,TRBJ2-1,CASRHKDRAEGNEQFF
TRBV7-2,NA,TRBJ2-1,CASSLDYLGYNEQFF
TRBV20-1,NA,TRBJ2-1,CSAQSPGRQFF
TRBV7-9,TRBD1,TRBJ1-2,CASSSGTGSEYYGYTF
TRBV5-1,NA,TRBJ2-5,CASSSRRRGETQYF
TRBV24-1,TRBD1,TRBJ1-2,CATSDSGGANYGYTF
TRBV27,NA,TRBJ2-1,CASSLSTGRYNEQFF
TRBV12-3/TRBV12-4,NA,TRBJ1-1,CASGFNTEAFF
TRBV5-1,TRBD1,TRBJ1-1,CASTLSGGSGEAFF
TRBV3-1,NA,TRBJ2-3,CASSQISWGDTQYF
TRBV10-3,TRBD2,TRBJ2-1,CAISVVAGSWQFF
TRBV20-1,TRBD2,TRBJ2-7,CSARDQRGSSGEQYF
TRBV6-2/TRBV6-3,NA,TRBJ2-1,CASSQTVGRILNEQFF
TRBV3-1,TRBD2,TRBJ2-7,CASSQVSSGPYEQYF
TRBV12-3/TRBV12-4,NA,TRBJ1-1,CASSPPDSEAFF
TRBV7-3,TRBD1,TRBJ2-1,CASSSKPGQGDYNEQFF
TRBV5-1,TRBD2,TRBJ2-1,CASSSQTSGRGNEQFF
TRBV7-2,NA,TRBJ2-1,CASSPWASNNEQFF
TRBV12-3/TRBV12-4,TRBD2,TRBJ2-3,CASSLVPSGGRTDTQYF
TRBV7-9,NA,TRBJ2-5,CAIPKSGAPQETQYF
TRBV9,TRBD1,TRBJ2-7,CASSPRTGTAYEQYF
TRBV18,TRBD2,TRBJ2-5,CASSPILAETQETQYF
TRBV9,NA,TRBJ1-2,CASSAGPSYGYTF
TRBV11-2,NA,TRBJ2-5,CASSPSWAATGSQETQYF
TRBV6-6,NA,TRBJ2-7,CASSPIRDEQYF
TRBV4-3,NA,TRBJ2-3,CASSQDRWEAVADTQYF
TRBV6-5,NA,TRBJ2-1,CASSLRVTAYNEQFF
TRBV5-1,NA,TRBJ2-7,CASSLEQVYEQYF
TRBV24-1,NA,TRBJ2-2,CATSDSMWLGTGELFF
TRBV7-6,NA,TRBJ2-7,CASSSPTASYEQYF
TRBV29-1,NA,TRBJ1-1,CSVQSRLNTEAFF
TRBV5-1,NA,TRBJ2-7,CASSIALGTTHEQYF
TRBV7-9,NA,TRBJ1-1,CATGGHPNTEAFF
TRBV18,NA,TRBJ2-7,CASSPQQGDEQYF
TRBV7-9,TRBD1,TRBJ2-3,CASRTQGAFGTDTQYF
TRBV5-1,NA,TRBJ2-7,CASSLTILYEQYF
TRBV5-1,TRBD1,TRBJ2-3,CASSYTAPDREGADTQYF
TRBV20-1,TRBD1,TRBJ2-7,CSAREPGQGFEQYF
TRBV6-2/TRBV6-3,NA,TRBJ2-7,CASSYIRVTSYEQYF
TRBV6-2/TRBV6-3,TRBD1,TRBJ2-7,CASRRDRVQNEQYF
TRBV5-1,TRBD1,TRBJ2-7,CASSLLQGEGYEQYF